Listed here are 8 T cell receptor beta chains from one sample, sequenced in a study of T cells in Graves' hyperthyroidism and ophthalmopathy. There were TCR beta CDR3 regions amplified from RNA transcripts. HTBI primers drove first-round RT-PCR of the TCR CDR3. TCRdb reprocessed the multiplex PCR reads via MiXCR and lists one record per CDR3 protein. This table has more than 550,000 distinct CDR3 sequences, around 20% appearing once. Sequenced sample: blood. Every receptor here comes from a woman aged 45-65 years with Graves' hyperthyroidism that later progressed to Graves' ophthalmopathy.

This clonotype appeared a few times. The CDR3 nucleotides read TGCAGTGCCCCGCGATTTGGGAACACCGGGGAGCTGTTTTTT. This encodes CSAPRFGNTGELFF. V and J are TRBV20-1 and TRBJ2-2; D ambiguous. Per the germline V gene, CDR1 is DFQATT and CDR2 is SNEGSKA (reference sequence). V gave up 6 bases and J gave up 1 base, with 12 bases separating them. CDR3 size: 14 residues.

There are a few counts of this clonotype. CDR3 nucleotide sequence: TGCGCCAGCAGCTTTGGGGGACCTAATGAAAAACTGTTTTTT. Translating gives CASSFGGPNEKLFF. The V call is TRBV5-1, the J call TRBJ1-4, with D possibly TRBD1 on 5 matching bases. The V gene's germline CDR1 is SGHRS and CDR2 YFSETQ. Between the trimmed V and J ends, which lost 2 bases and 3 bases, there was a span of 8 bases. The CDR3 consists of 14 residues.

Worth noting for this clonotype: This clone may be a read error of a much larger clone one base away. The rearrangement links TRBV11-2 to TRBJ2-3, with D perhaps given as TRBD1 or TRBD2 (6 bases each). Germline V gene lookup returns CDR1 SGHAT and CDR2 FQNNGV. This CDR3 has 15 amino acids. The CDR3 DNA sequence: TGTGCCAGCAGCTTTAGGGGGGCGGGCACAGATACGCGGTATTTT. Protein: CASSFRGAGTDTRYF. Looking up the rest from reference TRBV11-2 and TRBJ2-3 gives the full variable domain: EAGVAQSPRYKIIEKRQSVAFWCNPISGHATLYWYQQILGQGPKLLIQFQNNGVVDDSQLPKDRFSAERLKGVDSTLKIQPAKLEDSAVYLCASSFRGAGTDTRYFGPGTRLTVL.

The chain has TRBV5-4 and TRBJ2-2; D is perhaps TRBD2 (6 bases). The CDR3 sequence is 12 residues long. The germline V gene encodes CDR1 SGHNT and CDR2 YYREEE (reference sequence). Between the trimmed V and J ends, which lost 5 bases and 5 bases, there was a span of 7 bases. CDR3 bases: TGTGCCAGCAGGCGGGGTACCGGGGAGCTGTTTTTT. This gives the protein CASRRGTGELFF.

This clonotype was seen a single time. A much larger clone lies one base from this, so it may be a read error. This chain links TRBV7-9 with TRBJ2-3; no firm D call. Germline V gene lookup returns CDR1 SEHNR and CDR2 FQNEAQ (reference sequence). The CDR3 has 14 residues. Trimming cost V 3 bases and J 2 bases, with 9 bases left between them. CDR3 residues: CASSFRPLTDTQYF. CDR3 bases: TGTGCCAGCAGCTTCCGACCGCTCACAGATACGCAGTATTTT. Full variable domain (missing parts from reference TRBV7-9 and TRBJ2-3): DTGVSQNPRHKITKRGQNVTFRCDPISEHNRLYWYRQTLGQGPEFLTYFQNEAQLEKSRLLSDRFSAERPKGSFSTLEIQRTEQGDSAMYLCASSFRPLTDTQYFGPGTRLTVL.

This chain joins TRBV20-1 and TRBJ1-3; D gene unclear. The germline CDR1 and CDR2 sequences are DFQATT and SNEGSKA (reference sequence). The length of the CDR3 is 16 residues. V shed 0 bases and J shed 0 bases, with 12 bases lying between them. CDR3 region: CSAREDARSSGNTIYF. CDR3 DNA sequence: TGCAGTGCTAGAGAGGACGCCCGGAGCTCTGGAAACACCATATATTTT.

In this sample, this clonotype turned up many times. This chain connects TRBV5-5 to TRBJ2-1; TRBD1 aligns across 7 bases. The CDR3 is made up of 15 amino acids. CDR1 SGHKS and CDR2 YYEKEE come from the germline V gene (reference sequence). The V and J ends lost 5 bases and 0 bases, in that order; junction bases with no gene match: 5. DNA of the CDR3: TGTGCCAGCAGGTTCACAGGGGCCTCCTACAATGAGCAGTTCTTC. It yields the protein CASRFTGASYNEQFF.

This clonotype was found many times. V is TRBV2 and J is TRBJ1-6; 8 nucleotides align to TRBD1. The junction had 5 bases not matched to a gene; V was cut back by 6 bases and J by 7 bases. The CDR3 length is 14 residues. Germline V gene sequence: CDR1 SNHLY, CDR2 FYNNEI. DNA of the CDR3: TGTGCCAGCAGCAGGGACAGGCTAAATTCACCCCTCCACTTT. As protein: CASSRDRLNSPLHF.